These T cell receptor beta chains were read from a single sample in a study of early stage breast cancer tumors. Sequencing used immunoSEQ multiplex PCR; TCRdb keeps in-frame clones, though not all of them. The data show 30,000 or so clones, over 70% seen once. The specimen sequenced was blood. The receptors here all came from a person in their 40s with breast cancer. Both conserved end residues are part of each CDR3. Fields, in order: D gene, J gene, clone size, V gene, CDR3 protein, CDR3 DNA. A D gene is named only where the DNA matches it firmly. Rows give clone size only sometimes, using once, few, many, or a class for an expanded clone.

-,TRBJ1-5,few,TRBV11-2,CASSLDRNQPQHF,TGTGCCAGCAGCTTAGACCGTAATCAGCCCCAGCATTTT
-,TRBJ1-4,-,TRBV7-2,CASSLTGGLMFEKLFF,TGTGCCAGCAGCTTAACTGGGGGGCTAATGTTTGAAAAACTGTTTTTT
TRBD2,TRBJ2-1,-,TRBV5-1,CASSDVAGGNEQFF,TGCGCCAGCTCCGATGTGGCGGGAGGCAATGAGCAGTTCTTC
TRBD2,TRBJ2-3,-,TRBV9,CASSPPRLAGGPYTQYF,TGTGCCAGCAGCCCTCCCCGGCTAGCGGGAGGGCCATATACGCAGTATTTT
-,TRBJ1-5,-,TRBV6-5,CASSRVSNQPQHF,TGTGCCAGCAGTAGAGTAAGCAATCAGCCCCAGCATTTT
-,TRBJ1-1,-,TRBV2,CATTSNEDTEAFF,TGTGCCACTACGTCGAACGAGGACACTGAAGCTTTCTTT
TRBD1,TRBJ2-1,once,TRBV10-3,CAISEFRQGGHNEQFF,TGTGCCATCAGTGAGTTTCGACAGGGGGGCCACAATGAGCAGTTCTTC
-,TRBJ1-1,-,TRBV10-3,CAISDLGSNTEAFF,TGTGCCATCAGTGACCTTGGTTCGAACACTGAAGCTTTCTTT
-,TRBJ2-3,-,TRBV6-6,CASSYWGERGTDTQYF,TGTGCCAGCAGTTACTGGGGGGAGAGGGGCACAGATACGCAGTATTTT
-,TRBJ2-1,-,TRBV7-3,CASSLGNGEGNEQFF,TGTGCCAGCAGCTTAGGTAATGGAGAGGGGAATGAGCAGTTCTTC